Listed below are T cell receptor beta chains from one sample, sequenced in a study of blood T cell repertoires in COVID-19. Sequencing was performed with immunoSEQ multiplex PCR; in TCRdb, only in-frame clones are kept and a portion is missing. The sample carries about 60,000 clones, 85% to 90% recorded once. The sample taken for sequencing was peripheral blood. Receptors originate from a human donor in a cohort sampled during active COVID-19. Both conserved end residues are part of each CDR3. The D gene is left open where the match is weak. Where a row states a size, it is once, few, many or the class of an expanded clone; other rows omit it.

v_call	d_call	clone_size	j_call	cdr3_nt	cdr3_aa
TRBV9	TRBD1	NA	TRBJ2-1	TGTGCCAGCAGCGCAGGGACAGTTTTCGGCAATGAGCAGTTCTTC	CASSAGTVFGNEQFF
TRBV2	TRBD1	NA	TRBJ1-1	TGTGCCAGCAGCCCCGGACAGGGCTACACTGAAGCTTTCTTT	CASSPGQGYTEAFF
TRBV29-1	NA	NA	TRBJ1-1	TGCAGCGTTAACTCGAACACTGAAGCTTTCTTT	CSVNSNTEAFF
TRBV2	NA	NA	TRBJ1-4	TGTGCCAGCAGCGTCGATGAAAAACTGTTTTTT	CASSVDEKLFF
TRBV6-5	NA	NA	TRBJ1-1	TGTGCCAGCAGTTCCAATCAGTGGGGAGGTGTTGGGGCTTTCTTT	CASSSNQWGGVGAFF
TRBV2	TRBD1	few	TRBJ1-1	TGTGCCAGCAAGGGGGCCAGGGGCACTGAAGCTTTCTTT	CASKGARGTEAFF
TRBV10-3	TRBD1	few	TRBJ2-7	TGTGCCATCAGTGGGGGGACAGGTGGGTGGTACGAGCAGTACTTC	CAISGGTGGWYEQYF
TRBV19	TRBD1	NA	TRBJ1-6	TGTGCCACCTGCGCCGGGACAGGGGACCATAATTCACCCCTCCACTTT	CATCAGTGDHNSPLHF
TRBV5-1	NA	NA	TRBJ2-7	TGCGCCAGCAGCTTGCAGGGGAACTACGAGCAGTACTTC	CASSLQGNYEQYF
TRBV27	NA	once	TRBJ1-5	TGTGCCAGCAGTTTACAGAACAATCAGCCCCAGCATTTT	CASSLQNNQPQHF
TRBV7-6	NA	NA	TRBJ2-7	TGTGCCAGCAGTCAGGGGAGCTCCTACGAGCAGTACTTC	CASSQGSSYEQYF
TRBV6-5	TRBD1	NA	TRBJ1-3	TGTGCCAGCAGCCCCACTACAGGGGCTGGAAACACCATATATTTT	CASSPTTGAGNTIYF
TRBV5-4	NA	NA	TRBJ1-1	TGTGCCAGCAGCCTGAGGGCCCCTAGGAAGAACACTGAAGCTTTCTTT	CASSLRAPRKNTEAFF
TRBV5-1	TRBD1	NA	TRBJ2-3	TGCGCCAGCAGCTTGGCCTTGGGCAGGGGGCAAGATACGCAGTATTTT	CASSLALGRGQDTQYF
TRBV6-5	TRBD1	NA	TRBJ1-1	TGTGCCAGCAGTCTACAGGGGGCTAACACTGAAGCTTTCTTT	CASSLQGANTEAFF
TRBV18	TRBD1	NA	TRBJ1-2	TGTGCCAGCTCACCGCGGGACAGGCCCGTGGGAGGCTACACCTTC	CASSPRDRPVGGYTF
TRBV4-2	TRBD2	NA	TRBJ2-1	TGTGCCAGCAGCCAAGATGGGGCGGGGGGCCTATCCGACAATGAGCAGTTCTTC	CASSQDGAGGLSDNEQFF
TRBV29-1	TRBD1	NA	TRBJ1-2	TGCAGCGCGGGTACAGGGGGCGATGGCTACACCTTC	CSAGTGGDGYTF
TRBV29-1	TRBD1	NA	TRBJ2-3	TGCAGCGTTGCTCTACGACAGGGAATTTTCGGGGATACGCAGTATTTT	CSVALRQGIFGDTQYF
TRBV20-1	NA	NA	TRBJ2-1	TGCAGTGCTAGTAAGGAGACCTCCTACAATGAGCAGTTCTTC	CSASKETSYNEQFF
TRBV14	TRBD2	NA	TRBJ2-2	TGTGCCAGCAGCGGACTAGCGGGGGTTCGCGGCGGGGAGCTGTTTTTT	CASSGLAGVRGGELFF
TRBV7-2	NA	NA	TRBJ2-6	TGTGCCAGCAGCCCCGCGGTTCGAAGCTCTGGGGCCAACGTCCTGACTTTC	CASSPAVRSSGANVLTF
TRBV4-1	TRBD2	NA	TRBJ2-7	TGCGCCAGCAGCCTAACTCCCCAGCGGGAGGCATCCTACGAGCAGTACTTC	CASSLTPQREASYEQYF
TRBV28	TRBD1	NA	TRBJ1-3	TGTGCCAGCAGCAAGGACAGGGGGCTGACTGGAAACACCATATATTTT	CASSKDRGLTGNTIYF
TRBV24-1	TRBD1	NA	TRBJ2-1	TGTGCCACCAGTGATAGAGGGACAGGCTCCTACAATGAGCAGTTCTTC	CATSDRGTGSYNEQFF
TRBV7-2	NA	NA	TRBJ2-7	TGTGCCAGCAGCTTAGGGACAGTCCTCTACGAGCAGTACTTC	CASSLGTVLYEQYF
TRBV6-5	NA	NA	TRBJ1-2	TGTGCCAGCAGATCCGCCGGCGGGGGCACCTATGGCTACACCTTC	CASRSAGGGTYGYTF
TRBV13	TRBD2	NA	TRBJ2-2	TGTGCCAGCAGCTTACTAGCGGGAGTGGCCGGGGAGCTGTTTTTT	CASSLLAGVAGELFF
TRBV10-1	NA	NA	TRBJ2-7	TGCGCCAGCAGTGAACAGGCTACGAGTAGGGAGCAGTACTTC	CASSEQATSREQYF